This is a list of T cell receptor beta chains from one sample in a study of PD-L1 blockade in urothelial cancer. The table came from immunoSEQ multiplex PCR; TCRdb's copy has only in-frame clones and leaves some out. The sample includes 70,000 to 100,000 clones, 84% seen only once; the top ten take approximately 2%. The specimen was PBMCs, collected around atezolizumab (anti-PD-L1) treatment. Receptors were obtained from a man aged 55 to 70 with urothelial cancer. The CDR3 runs from the conserved cysteine through the conserved F or W. D genes are given only for firm matches. For some rows the clone size is stated as once, few or many, or as a class when expanded; others skip it.

d_gene: TRBD2
v_gene: TRBV2
j_gene: TRBJ2-5
abundance: .
CDR3aa: CASISGTSGETQYF
CDR3nt: TGTGCCAGCATCTCCGGGACTAGCGGAGAGACCCAGTACTTC

d_gene: .
v_gene: TRBV5-1
j_gene: TRBJ2-7
abundance: .
CDR3aa: CASSLWLTEYEQYF
CDR3nt: TGCGCCAGCAGCTTGTGGTTAACCGAGTACGAGCAGTACTTC

d_gene: TRBD2
v_gene: TRBV9
j_gene: TRBJ2-3
abundance: .
CDR3aa: CASSVGTSKQDTQYF
CDR3nt: TGTGCCAGCAGCGTAGGGACTAGCAAACAGGATACGCAGTATTTT

d_gene: TRBD1
v_gene: TRBV5-1
j_gene: TRBJ1-4
abundance: .
CDR3aa: CASSLAGDRGEKLFF
CDR3nt: TGCGCCAGCAGCTTGGCCGGGGACAGGGGTGAAAAACTGTTTTTT

d_gene: .
v_gene: TRBV11-2
j_gene: TRBJ1-1
abundance: .
CDR3aa: CASSLDRGGTEAFF
CDR3nt: TGTGCCAGCAGCCTTGACCGAGGTGGCACTGAAGCTTTCTTT

d_gene: .
v_gene: TRBV19
j_gene: TRBJ2-2
abundance: .
CDR3aa: CASSISTPALNTGELFF
CDR3nt: TGTGCCAGTAGTATCTCGACTCCGGCGTTAAACACCGGGGAGCTGTTTTTT

d_gene: TRBD1
v_gene: TRBV28
j_gene: TRBJ1-1
abundance: .
CDR3aa: CASSDRTGGNTEAFF
CDR3nt: TGTGCCAGCAGCGATAGGACAGGGGGGAACACTGAAGCTTTCTTT

d_gene: TRBD2
v_gene: TRBV2
j_gene: TRBJ2-7
abundance: few
CDR3aa: CASSEWTGLVTAEQYF
CDR3nt: TGTGCCAGCAGTGAATGGACTGGACTAGTGACTGCCGAGCAGTACTTC

d_gene: TRBD2
v_gene: TRBV2
j_gene: TRBJ2-3
abundance: .
CDR3aa: CASSVLAGGPVTDTQYF
CDR3nt: TGTGCCAGCAGTGTTCTAGCGGGGGGGCCGGTAACAGATACGCAGTATTTT

d_gene: TRBD1
v_gene: TRBV11-2
j_gene: TRBJ2-1
abundance: .
CDR3aa: CASSLDTTGQDEQFF
CDR3nt: TGTGCCAGCAGCTTAGATACGACAGGGCAGGATGAGCAGTTCTTC

d_gene: .
v_gene: TRBV6-4
j_gene: TRBJ1-2
abundance: .
CDR3aa: CASSNPTGLGGYTF
CDR3nt: TGTGCCAGCAGTAACCCTACAGGGCTCGGTGGCTACACCTTC

d_gene: .
v_gene: TRBV6-5
j_gene: TRBJ1-3
abundance: .
CDR3aa: CASSWQGWDTIYF
CDR3nt: TGTGCCAGCAGTTGGCAGGGGTGGGACACCATATATTTT

d_gene: .
v_gene: TRBV18
j_gene: TRBJ1-5
abundance: .
CDR3aa: CASSPREDQPQHF
CDR3nt: TGTGCCAGCTCACCACGAGAGGATCAGCCCCAGCATTTT

d_gene: TRBD1
v_gene: TRBV30
j_gene: TRBJ1-1
abundance: .
CDR3aa: CAWARGRDTEAFF
CDR3nt: TGTGCCTGGGCCAGGGGGCGGGACACTGAAGCTTTCTTT

d_gene: TRBD2
v_gene: TRBV6-1
j_gene: TRBJ2-3
abundance: .
CDR3aa: CATGTSGTDTQYF
CDR3nt: TGTGCCACGGGGACTAGCGGCACAGATACGCAGTATTTT

d_gene: TRBD2
v_gene: TRBV5-1
j_gene: TRBJ2-5
abundance: .
CDR3aa: CASSPTPGLAGETQYF
CDR3nt: TGCGCCAGCAGCCCAACCCCGGGACTAGCGGGAGAGACCCAGTACTTC

d_gene: TRBD1
v_gene: TRBV5-4
j_gene: TRBJ1-4
abundance: .
CDR3aa: CASSPGTGGREKLFF
CDR3nt: TGTGCCAGCAGCCCCGGGACAGGGGGAAGGGAAAAACTGTTTTTT

d_gene: TRBD2
v_gene: TRBV19
j_gene: TRBJ2-1
abundance: .
CDR3aa: CASSIREGLSSYNEQFF
CDR3nt: TGTGCCAGTAGTATAAGGGAGGGCCTCAGCTCCTACAATGAGCAGTTCTTC

d_gene: TRBD2
v_gene: TRBV2
j_gene: TRBJ2-2
abundance: .
CDR3aa: CASSGSGRVTGELFF
CDR3nt: TGTGCCAGCAGTGGTAGCGGGAGGGTTACCGGGGAGCTGTTTTTT

d_gene: TRBD2
v_gene: TRBV5-6
j_gene: TRBJ2-5
abundance: .
CDR3aa: CASSPAGGRETQYF
CDR3nt: TGTGCCAGCAGCCCCGCGGGGGGGCGGGAGACCCAGTACTTC

d_gene: .
v_gene: TRBV5-4
j_gene: TRBJ1-4
abundance: .
CDR3aa: CASSLGVGAGNEKLFF
CDR3nt: TGTGCCAGCAGCCTCGGAGTGGGGGCTGGTAATGAAAAACTGTTTTTT

d_gene: .
v_gene: TRBV28
j_gene: TRBJ1-2
abundance: .
CDR3aa: CASTLTGPYGYTF
CDR3nt: TGTGCCAGCACATTAACAGGGCCCTATGGCTACACCTTC

d_gene: .
v_gene: TRBV20-1
j_gene: TRBJ2-5
abundance: .
CDR3aa: CSAIAWETQYF
CDR3nt: TGCAGTGCTATTGCGTGGGAGACCCAGTACTTC

d_gene: .
v_gene: TRBV5-1
j_gene: TRBJ2-1
abundance: .
CDR3aa: CASSMTGSYNEQFF
CDR3nt: TGCGCCAGCAGCATGACTGGCTCCTACAATGAGCAGTTCTTC

d_gene: TRBD2
v_gene: TRBV13
j_gene: TRBJ2-6
abundance: once
CDR3aa: CASSLRLAGGSGANVLTF
CDR3nt: TGTGCCAGCAGTTTGAGACTAGCGGGGGGATCTGGGGCCAACGTCCTGACTTTC

d_gene: TRBD1
v_gene: TRBV5-1
j_gene: TRBJ2-7
abundance: .
CDR3aa: CASSLIPGQGSYEQYF
CDR3nt: TGCGCCAGCAGCTTAATACCGGGACAGGGTTCCTACGAGCAGTACTTC

d_gene: .
v_gene: TRBV27
j_gene: TRBJ2-2
abundance: .
CDR3aa: CASSLSRVGELFF
CDR3nt: TGTGCCAGCAGTTTAAGCAGGGTCGGGGAGCTGTTTTTT

d_gene: .
v_gene: TRBV7-8
j_gene: TRBJ2-3
abundance: .
CDR3aa: CASSLGIGADTQYF
CDR3nt: TGTGCCAGCAGCTTAGGGATAGGAGCAGATACGCAGTATTTT

d_gene: .
v_gene: TRBV9
j_gene: TRBJ2-2
abundance: .
CDR3aa: CASSVRNLLNTGELFF
CDR3nt: TGTGCCAGCAGCGTGAGGAACCTCCTGAACACCGGGGAGCTGTTTTTT

d_gene: TRBD1
v_gene: TRBV6-6
j_gene: TRBJ1-5
abundance: .
CDR3aa: CASSKGQGASQPQHF
CDR3nt: TGTGCCAGCAGTAAGGGACAGGGGGCTTCTCAGCCCCAGCATTTT

d_gene: .
v_gene: TRBV2
j_gene: TRBJ2-7
abundance: few
CDR3aa: CASSAGTYEQYF
CDR3nt: TGTGCCAGCAGCGCCGGGACCTACGAGCAGTACTTC

d_gene: .
v_gene: TRBV1
j_gene: TRBJ2-1
abundance: .
CDR3aa: CTSSPSRWDNEQFF
CDR3nt: TGCACCAGCAGCCCCTCCAGGTGGGACAATGAGCAGTTCTTC

d_gene: .
v_gene: TRBV6-1
j_gene: TRBJ1-2
abundance: .
CDR3aa: CASRSLQGSGYTF
CDR3nt: TGTGCCAGCAGGTCACTACAGGGTTCGGGCTACACCTTC

d_gene: .
v_gene: TRBV11-2
j_gene: TRBJ2-4
abundance: .
CDR3aa: CASSLERGLAKNIQYF
CDR3nt: TGTGCCAGCAGCTTAGAGCGGGGCCTAGCCAAAAACATTCAGTACTTC

d_gene: .
v_gene: TRBV27
j_gene: TRBJ2-2
abundance: few
CDR3aa: CASSIDRITTGELFF
CDR3nt: TGTGCCAGCAGTATCGACAGGATTACTACCGGGGAGCTGTTTTTT

d_gene: .
v_gene: TRBV9
j_gene: TRBJ1-3
abundance: few
CDR3aa: CASSVAEGGGNTIYF
CDR3nt: TGTGCCAGCAGCGTAGCCGAGGGAGGTGGAAACACCATATATTTT

d_gene: TRBD2
v_gene: TRBV6-5
j_gene: TRBJ2-1
abundance: .
CDR3aa: CASSTSGRGNEQFF
CDR3nt: TGTGCCAGCAGTACTAGCGGGAGGGGAAATGAGCAGTTCTTC

d_gene: TRBD1
v_gene: TRBV28
j_gene: TRBJ1-2
abundance: .
CDR3aa: CASSTHGQGLSGYTF
CDR3nt: TGTGCCAGCAGCACACACGGACAGGGTCTATCCGGCTACACCTTC

d_gene: .
v_gene: TRBV7-8
j_gene: TRBJ1-2
abundance: .
CDR3aa: CASSRVPTDDYGYTF
CDR3nt: TGTGCCAGCAGCCGAGTCCCGACAGACGACTATGGCTACACCTTC

d_gene: .
v_gene: TRBV11-2
j_gene: TRBJ2-3
abundance: .
CDR3aa: CASSLVGNTQYF
CDR3nt: TGTGCCAGCAGCTTAGTCGGGAATACGCAGTATTTT

d_gene: TRBD2
v_gene: TRBV2
j_gene: TRBJ2-7
abundance: .
CDR3aa: CASNSQRGYYEQYF
CDR3nt: TGTGCCAGCAACAGTCAGCGGGGGTACTACGAGCAGTACTTC

d_gene: .
v_gene: TRBV19
j_gene: TRBJ1-6
abundance: .
CDR3aa: CASSNIGGTGSPLHF
CDR3nt: TGTGCCAGTAGTAATATCGGGGGAACGGGATCACCCCTCCACTTT